This T cell receptor (beta chain) was recorded in a study of blood T cell repertoires in COVID-19. The wider study: The samples span acute and convalescent COVID-19 from the United States, Italy and Spain. PBMCs, B-cell-depleted T cells, or T cells were the source of the cDNA or gDNA that made up the material.

Germline trimming cut 5 bases from V and 2 bases from J; bases unmatched to any gene: 9. Germline V gene data show CDR1 as MDHEN and CDR2 as SYDVKM. This CDR3 is 16 amino acids long. This clone has just one count. In the authors' workflow: By means of reference gene primer amplification, nucleated cell counts were estimated. Clones were read by immunoSEQ multiplex PCR, and TCRdb kept only the in-frame ones, dropping some. For V, J and clone size, that table is used; D and trimming come from the DNA. In the table there are some 380,000 clones, roughly 89% of which are singletons. Source material: peripheral blood. The receptor was derived from a man aged 18 to 30 with active or convalescent COVID-19. V and J are TRBV28 and TRBJ2-3; 8 nucleotides agree with TRBD1. CDR3 region: CASSGQGLGHTDTQYF. As DNA, the CDR3 is TGTGCCAGCAGTGGACAGGGTTTGGGCCACACAGATACGCAGTATTTT.